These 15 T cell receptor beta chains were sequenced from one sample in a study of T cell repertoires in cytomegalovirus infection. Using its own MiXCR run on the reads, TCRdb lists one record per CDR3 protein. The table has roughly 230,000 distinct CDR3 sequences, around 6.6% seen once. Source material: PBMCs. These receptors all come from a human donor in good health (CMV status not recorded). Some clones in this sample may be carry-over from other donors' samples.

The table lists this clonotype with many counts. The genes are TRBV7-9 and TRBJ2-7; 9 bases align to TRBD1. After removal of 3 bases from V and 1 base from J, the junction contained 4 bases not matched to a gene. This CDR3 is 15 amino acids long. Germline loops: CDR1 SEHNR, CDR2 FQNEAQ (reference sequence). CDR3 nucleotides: TGTGCCAGCAGCTTTGCTGGGACAGGGTCCTACGAGCAGTACTTC. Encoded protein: CASSFAGTGSYEQYF.

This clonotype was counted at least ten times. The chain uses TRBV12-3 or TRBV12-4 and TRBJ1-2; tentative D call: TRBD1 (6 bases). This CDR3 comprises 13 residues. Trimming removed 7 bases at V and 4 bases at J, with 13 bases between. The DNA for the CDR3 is TGTGCCAGCACCGAACAGGGTGGCTATGGCTACACCTTC. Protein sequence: CASTEQGGYGYTF.

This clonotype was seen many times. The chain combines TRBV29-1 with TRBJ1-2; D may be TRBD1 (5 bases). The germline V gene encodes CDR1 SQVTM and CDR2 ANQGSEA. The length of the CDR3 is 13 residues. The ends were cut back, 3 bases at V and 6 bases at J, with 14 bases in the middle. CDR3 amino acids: CSVDRTTRDGYTF. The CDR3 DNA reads TGCAGCGTTGACAGGACCACCAGGGATGGCTACACCTTC.

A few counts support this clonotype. CDR3 in DNA: TGCAGCGGAGACAGGGGTTCTCACAATGAGCAGTTCTTC. Translated, it gives CSGDRGSHNEQFF. This chain links TRBV29-1 with TRBJ2-1, with 8 bases that match TRBD1. The CDR3 runs to 13 residues. Germline loops: CDR1 SQVTM, CDR2 ANQGSEA. V was pared by 7 bases and J by 5 bases, with 7 bases of the junction left unmatched.

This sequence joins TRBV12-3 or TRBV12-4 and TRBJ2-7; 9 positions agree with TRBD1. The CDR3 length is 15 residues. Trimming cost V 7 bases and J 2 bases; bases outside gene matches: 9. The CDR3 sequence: CASNPGQGSPYEQYF. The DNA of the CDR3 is TGTGCCAGCAACCCGGGACAGGGATCCCCCTACGAGCAGTACTTC.

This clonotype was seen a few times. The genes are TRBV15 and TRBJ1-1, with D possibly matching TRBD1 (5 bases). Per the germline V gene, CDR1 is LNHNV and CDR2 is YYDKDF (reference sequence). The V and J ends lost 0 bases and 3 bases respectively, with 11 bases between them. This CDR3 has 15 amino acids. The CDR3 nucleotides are TGTGCCACCAGCAGAGATCCAGGGACGGACACTGAAGCTTTCTTT. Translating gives CATSRDPGTDTEAFF.

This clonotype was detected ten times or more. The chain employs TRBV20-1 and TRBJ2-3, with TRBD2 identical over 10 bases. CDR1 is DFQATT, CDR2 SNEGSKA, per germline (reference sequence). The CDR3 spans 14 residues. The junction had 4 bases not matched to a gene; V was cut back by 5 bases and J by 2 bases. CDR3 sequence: CSAVLAGATDTQYF. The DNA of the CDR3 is TGCAGTGCTGTCCTAGCGGGGGCCACAGATACGCAGTATTTT.

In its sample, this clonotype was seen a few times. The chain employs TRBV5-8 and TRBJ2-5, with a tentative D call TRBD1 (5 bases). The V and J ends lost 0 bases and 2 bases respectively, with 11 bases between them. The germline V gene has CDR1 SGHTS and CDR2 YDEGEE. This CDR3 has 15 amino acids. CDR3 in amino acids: CASSLAVGRQETQYF. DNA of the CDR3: TGTGCCAGCAGCTTGGCTGTGGGGCGACAAGAGACCCAGTACTTC.

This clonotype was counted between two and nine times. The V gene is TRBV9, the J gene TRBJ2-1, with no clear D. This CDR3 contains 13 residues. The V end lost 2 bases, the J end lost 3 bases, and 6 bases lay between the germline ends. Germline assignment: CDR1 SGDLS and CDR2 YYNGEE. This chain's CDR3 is CASSVLSYNEQFF. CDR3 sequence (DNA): TGTGCCAGCAGCGTGTTGAGCTACAATGAGCAGTTCTTC.

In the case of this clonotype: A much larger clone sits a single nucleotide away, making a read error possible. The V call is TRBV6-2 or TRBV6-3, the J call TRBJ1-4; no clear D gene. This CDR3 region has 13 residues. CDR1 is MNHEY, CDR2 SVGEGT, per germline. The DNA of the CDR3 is TGTGCCTGCAGTTACCGCGGGGATGAAAAACTGTTTTTT. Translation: CACSYRGDEKLFF.

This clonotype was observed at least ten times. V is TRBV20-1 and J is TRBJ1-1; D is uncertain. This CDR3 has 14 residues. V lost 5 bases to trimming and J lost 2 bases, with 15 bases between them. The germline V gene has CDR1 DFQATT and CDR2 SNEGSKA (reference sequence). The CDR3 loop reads CSALSGVPNTEAFF. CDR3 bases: TGCAGTGCTCTCTCCGGGGTTCCAAACACTGAAGCTTTCTTT.

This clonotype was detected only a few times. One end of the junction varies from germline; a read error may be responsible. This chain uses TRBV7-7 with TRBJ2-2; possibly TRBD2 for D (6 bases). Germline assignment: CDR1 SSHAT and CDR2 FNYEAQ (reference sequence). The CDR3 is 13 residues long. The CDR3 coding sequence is TGTGCTAGCAGCTTGGGGGAGGCCGGGGAGCTGTTTTTT. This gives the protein CASSLGEAGELFF.

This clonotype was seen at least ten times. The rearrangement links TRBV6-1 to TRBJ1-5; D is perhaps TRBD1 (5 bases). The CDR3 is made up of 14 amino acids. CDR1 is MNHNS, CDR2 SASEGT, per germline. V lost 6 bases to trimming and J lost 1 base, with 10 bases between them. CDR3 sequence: CASSRGDSNQPQHF. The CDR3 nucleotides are TGTGCCAGCAGCCGGGGGGACAGCAATCAGCCCCAGCATTTT.

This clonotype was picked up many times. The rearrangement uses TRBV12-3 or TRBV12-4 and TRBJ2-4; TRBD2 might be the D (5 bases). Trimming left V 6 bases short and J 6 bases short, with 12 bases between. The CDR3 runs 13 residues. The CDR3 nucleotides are TGTGCCAGCAGCCTATCAAGCGGAAACATTCAGTACTTC. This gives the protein CASSLSSGNIQYF.

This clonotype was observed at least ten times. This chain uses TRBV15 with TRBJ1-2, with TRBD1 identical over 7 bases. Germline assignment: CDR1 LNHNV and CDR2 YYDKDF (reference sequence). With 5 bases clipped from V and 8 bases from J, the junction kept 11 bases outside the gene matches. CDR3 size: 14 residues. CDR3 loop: CATSGGGDSRGYTF. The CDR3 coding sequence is TGTGCCACCAGCGGTGGGGGGGACAGCCGAGGCTACACCTTC.